This TCR beta chain came from a study of cytomegalovirus exposure and HLA in healthy donors. The germline V gene has CDR1 MNHNS and CDR2 SASEGT. The CDR3 has 15 amino acids. J was trimmed by 5 bases and V by 4 bases; bases with no gene match: 8. Primers: 60 Vbeta forward and 13 Jbeta reverse. Using immunoSEQ multiplex PCR, the repertoire was profiled, and TCRdb retains in-frame clones only, with some absent. The sample records about 160,000 clones, roughly 87% being singletons. The chain joins TRBV6-1 to TRBJ1-1; 9 bases line up with TRBD1. This TCR was recovered from a woman in her twenties or thirties in good health and CMV-seronegative. The source material was PBMCs. In nucleotides, the CDR3 is TGTGCCAGCAGTGCTCTTGGGACAGGGAGAACTGAAGCTTTCTTT. Translation: CASSALGTGRTEAFF.